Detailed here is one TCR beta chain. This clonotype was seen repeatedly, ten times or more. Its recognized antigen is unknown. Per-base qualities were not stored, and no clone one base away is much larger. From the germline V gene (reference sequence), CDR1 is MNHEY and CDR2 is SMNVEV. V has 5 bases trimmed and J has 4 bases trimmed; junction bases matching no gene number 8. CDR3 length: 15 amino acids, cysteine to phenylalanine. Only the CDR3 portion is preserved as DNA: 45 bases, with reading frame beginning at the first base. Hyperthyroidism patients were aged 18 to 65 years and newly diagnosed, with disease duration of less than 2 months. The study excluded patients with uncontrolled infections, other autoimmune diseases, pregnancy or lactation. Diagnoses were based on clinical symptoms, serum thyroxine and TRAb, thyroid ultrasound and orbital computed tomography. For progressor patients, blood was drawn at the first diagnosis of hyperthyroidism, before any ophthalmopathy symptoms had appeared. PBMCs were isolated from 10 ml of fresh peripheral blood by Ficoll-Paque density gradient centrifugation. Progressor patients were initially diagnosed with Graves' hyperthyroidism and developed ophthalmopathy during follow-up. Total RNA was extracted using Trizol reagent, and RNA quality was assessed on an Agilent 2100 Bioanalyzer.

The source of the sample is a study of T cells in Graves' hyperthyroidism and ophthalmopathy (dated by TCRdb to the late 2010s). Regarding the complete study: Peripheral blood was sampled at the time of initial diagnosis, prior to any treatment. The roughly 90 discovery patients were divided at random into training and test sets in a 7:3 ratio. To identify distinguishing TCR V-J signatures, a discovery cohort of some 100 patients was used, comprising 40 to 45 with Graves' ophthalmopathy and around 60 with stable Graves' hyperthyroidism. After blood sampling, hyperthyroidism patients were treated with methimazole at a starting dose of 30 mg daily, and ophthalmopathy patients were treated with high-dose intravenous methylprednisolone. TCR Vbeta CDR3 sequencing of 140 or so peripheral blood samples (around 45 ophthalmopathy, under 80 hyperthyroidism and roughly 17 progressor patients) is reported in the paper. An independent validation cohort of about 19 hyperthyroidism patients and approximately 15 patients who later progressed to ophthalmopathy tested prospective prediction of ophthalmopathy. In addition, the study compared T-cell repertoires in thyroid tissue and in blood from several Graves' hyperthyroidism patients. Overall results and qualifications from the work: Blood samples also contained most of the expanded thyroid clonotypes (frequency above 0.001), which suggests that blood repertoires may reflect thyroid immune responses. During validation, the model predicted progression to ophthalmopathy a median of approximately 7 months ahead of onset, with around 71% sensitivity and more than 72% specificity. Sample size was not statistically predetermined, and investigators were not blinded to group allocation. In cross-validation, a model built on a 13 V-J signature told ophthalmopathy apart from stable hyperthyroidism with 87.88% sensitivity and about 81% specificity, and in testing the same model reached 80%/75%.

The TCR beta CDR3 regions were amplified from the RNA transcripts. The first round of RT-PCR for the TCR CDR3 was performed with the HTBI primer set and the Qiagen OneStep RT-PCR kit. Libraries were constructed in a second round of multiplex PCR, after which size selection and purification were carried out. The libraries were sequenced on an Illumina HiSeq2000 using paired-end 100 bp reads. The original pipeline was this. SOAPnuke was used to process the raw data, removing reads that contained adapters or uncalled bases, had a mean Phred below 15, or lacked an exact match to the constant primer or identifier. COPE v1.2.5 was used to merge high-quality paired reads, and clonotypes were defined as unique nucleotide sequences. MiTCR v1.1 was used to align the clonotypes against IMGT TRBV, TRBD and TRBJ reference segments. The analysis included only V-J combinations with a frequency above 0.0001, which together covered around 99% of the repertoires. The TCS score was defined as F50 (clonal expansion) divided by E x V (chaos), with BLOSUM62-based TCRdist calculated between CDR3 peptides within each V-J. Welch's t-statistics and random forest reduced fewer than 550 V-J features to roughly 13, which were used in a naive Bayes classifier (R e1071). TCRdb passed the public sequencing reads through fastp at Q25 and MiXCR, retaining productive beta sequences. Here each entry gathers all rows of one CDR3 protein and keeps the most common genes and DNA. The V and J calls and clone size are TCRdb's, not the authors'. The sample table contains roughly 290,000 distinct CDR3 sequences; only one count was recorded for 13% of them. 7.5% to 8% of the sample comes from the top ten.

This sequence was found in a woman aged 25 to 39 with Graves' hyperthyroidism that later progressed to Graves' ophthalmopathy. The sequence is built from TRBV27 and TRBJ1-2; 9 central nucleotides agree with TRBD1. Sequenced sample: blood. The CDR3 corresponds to CASSAGQGKSYGYTF. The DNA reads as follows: TGTGCCAGCAGTGCGGGACAGGGTAAATCCTATGGCTACACCTTC.